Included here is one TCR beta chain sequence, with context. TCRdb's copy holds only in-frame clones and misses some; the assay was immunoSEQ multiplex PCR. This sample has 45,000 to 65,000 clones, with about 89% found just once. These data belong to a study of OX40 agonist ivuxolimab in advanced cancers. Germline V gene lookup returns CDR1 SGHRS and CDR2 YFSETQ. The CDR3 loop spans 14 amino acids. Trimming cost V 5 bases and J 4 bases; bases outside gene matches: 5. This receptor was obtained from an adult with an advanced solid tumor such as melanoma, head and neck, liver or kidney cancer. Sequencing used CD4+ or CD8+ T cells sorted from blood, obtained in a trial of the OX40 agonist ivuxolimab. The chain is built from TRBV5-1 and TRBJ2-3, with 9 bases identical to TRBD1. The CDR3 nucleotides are TGCGCCAGCAGGACAGGGGGGAGCGCAGATACGCAGTATTTT. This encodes CASRTGGSADTQYF.